This T cell receptor (beta chain) emerged from a study of high-grade serous ovarian cancer treatment subgroups. Tumor samples were obtained before definitive surgery or chemotherapy. V was cut by 1 base and J by 8 bases, with 13 bases left in between. In germline, CDR1 is LNHDA, CDR2 SQIVND (reference sequence). The CDR3 contains 14 residues. Here immunoSEQ multiplex PCR was the method, and the copy in TCRdb shows in-frame clones only, minus some. This table has under 3,500 clones, roughly 82% appearing once. Material: tumor tissue. The clonotype was recovered from a human donor with high-grade serous ovarian cancer. J is TRBJ2-3 and V is TRBV19; D call uncertain. The CDR3 bases are TGTGCCAGTAGTATAGGCCCGGACGGCGTTACGCAGTATTTT. It encodes CASSIGPDGVTQYF.